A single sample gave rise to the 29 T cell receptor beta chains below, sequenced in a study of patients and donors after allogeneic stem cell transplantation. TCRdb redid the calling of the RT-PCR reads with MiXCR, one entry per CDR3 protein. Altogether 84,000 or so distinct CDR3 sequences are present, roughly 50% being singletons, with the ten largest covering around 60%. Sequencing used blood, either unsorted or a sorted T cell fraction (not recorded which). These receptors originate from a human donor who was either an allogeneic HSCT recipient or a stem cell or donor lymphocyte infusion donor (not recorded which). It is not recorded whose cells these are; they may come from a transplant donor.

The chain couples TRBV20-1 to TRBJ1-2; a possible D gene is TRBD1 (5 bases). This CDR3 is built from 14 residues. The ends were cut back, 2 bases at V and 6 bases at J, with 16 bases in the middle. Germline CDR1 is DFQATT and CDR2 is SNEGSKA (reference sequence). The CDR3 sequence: CSARTRGAEDGYTF. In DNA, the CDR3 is TGCAGTGCTAGAACGAGGGGCGCGGAGGATGGCTACACCTTC.

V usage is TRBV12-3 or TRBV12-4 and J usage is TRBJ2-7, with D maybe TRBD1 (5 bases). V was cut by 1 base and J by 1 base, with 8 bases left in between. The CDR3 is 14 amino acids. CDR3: CASSLGQGSYEQYF. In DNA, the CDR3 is TGTGCCAGCAGTTTAGGTCAGGGTTCCTACGAGCAGTACTTC.

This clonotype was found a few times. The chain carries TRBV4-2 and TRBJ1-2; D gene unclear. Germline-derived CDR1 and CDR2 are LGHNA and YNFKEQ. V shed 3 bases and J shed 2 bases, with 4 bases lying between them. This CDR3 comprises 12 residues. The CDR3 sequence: CASSHRNYGYTF. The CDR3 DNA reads TGTGCCAGCAGCCACAGAAACTATGGCTACACCTTC.

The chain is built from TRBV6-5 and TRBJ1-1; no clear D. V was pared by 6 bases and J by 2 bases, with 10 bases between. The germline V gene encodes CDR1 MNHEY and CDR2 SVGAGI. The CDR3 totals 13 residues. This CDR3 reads CASRNGLNTEAFF. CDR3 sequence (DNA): TGTGCCAGCAGGAATGGACTCAACACTGAAGCTTTCTTT.

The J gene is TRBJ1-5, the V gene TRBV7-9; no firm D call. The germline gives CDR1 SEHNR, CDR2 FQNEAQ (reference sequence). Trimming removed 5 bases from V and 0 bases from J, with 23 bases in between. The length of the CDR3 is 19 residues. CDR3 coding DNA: TGTGCCAGCAGCACCGACGAGTGGGCACTAAGGAATAGCAATCAGCCCCAGCATTTT. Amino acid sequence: CASSTDEWALRNSNQPQHF.

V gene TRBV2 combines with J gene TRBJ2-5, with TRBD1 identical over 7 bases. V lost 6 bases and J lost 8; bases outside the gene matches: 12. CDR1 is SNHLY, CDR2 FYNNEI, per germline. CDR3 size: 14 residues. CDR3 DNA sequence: TGTGCCAGCAGGACGGACAGGCCGAGAGGTACCCAGTACTTC. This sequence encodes CASRTDRPRGTQYF.

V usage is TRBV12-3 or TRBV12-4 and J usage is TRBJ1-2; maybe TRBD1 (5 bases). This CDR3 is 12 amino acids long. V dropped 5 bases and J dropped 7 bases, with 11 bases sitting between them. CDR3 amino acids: CASSLTGFGYTF. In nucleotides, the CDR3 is TGTGCCAGCAGTCTTACAGGCTTTGGCTACACCTTC.

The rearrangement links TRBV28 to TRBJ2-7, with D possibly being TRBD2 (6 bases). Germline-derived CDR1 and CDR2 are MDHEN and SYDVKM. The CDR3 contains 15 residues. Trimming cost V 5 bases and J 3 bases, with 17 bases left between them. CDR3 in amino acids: CASSEATPGLYEQYF. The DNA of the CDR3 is TGTGCCAGCAGTGAGGCAACACCGGGACTCTACGAGCAGTACTTC.

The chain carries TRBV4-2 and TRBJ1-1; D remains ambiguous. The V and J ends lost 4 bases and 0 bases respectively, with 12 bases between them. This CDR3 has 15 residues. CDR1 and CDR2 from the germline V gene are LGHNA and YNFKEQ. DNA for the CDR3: TGTGCCAGCAGCCGCCCCTTTTACATGAACACTGAAGCTTTCTTT. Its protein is CASSRPFYMNTEAFF.

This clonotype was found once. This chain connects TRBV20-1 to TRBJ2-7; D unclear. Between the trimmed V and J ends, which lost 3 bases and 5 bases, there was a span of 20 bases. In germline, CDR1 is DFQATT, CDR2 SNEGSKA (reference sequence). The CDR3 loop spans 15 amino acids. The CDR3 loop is CSASYGPLLKNEQYF. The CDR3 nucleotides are TGCAGTGCTAGCTATGGGCCGCTCCTGAAGAACGAGCAGTACTTC.

CDR3 coding DNA: TGTGCCAGCAGCCAGGCGGGACAGACTAACTATGGCTACACCTTC. Translating it yields CASSQAGQTNYGYTF. The chain combines TRBV14 with TRBJ1-2, with TRBD1 identical over 7 bases. The CDR3 is 15 residues long. V shed 3 bases, J shed 0 bases, and the junction held 4 bases outside the gene matches. Germline V lookup: CDR1 SGHDN, CDR2 FVKESK. The variable domain in full, completed from reference TRBV14 and TRBJ1-2, reads EAGVTQFPSHSVIEKGQTVTLRCDPISGHDNLYWYRRVMGKEIKFLLHFVKESKQDESGMPNNRFLAERTGGTYSTLKVQPAELEDSGVYFCASSQAGQTNYGYTFGSGTRLTVV.

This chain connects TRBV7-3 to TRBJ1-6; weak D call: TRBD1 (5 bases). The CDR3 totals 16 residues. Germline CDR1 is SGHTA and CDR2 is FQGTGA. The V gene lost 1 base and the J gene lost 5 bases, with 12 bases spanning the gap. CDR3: CASSLRIPGNNSPLHF. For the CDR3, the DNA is TGTGCCAGCAGCTTAAGAATTCCAGGGAATAATTCACCCCTCCACTTT.

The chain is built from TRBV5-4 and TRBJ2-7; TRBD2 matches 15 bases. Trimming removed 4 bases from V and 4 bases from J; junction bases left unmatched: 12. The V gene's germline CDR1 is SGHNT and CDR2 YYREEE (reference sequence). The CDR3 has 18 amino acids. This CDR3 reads CASSPGLAGGGLIYEQYF. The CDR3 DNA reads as TGTGCCAGCAGCCCGGGACTAGCGGGAGGCGGACTTATTTACGAGCAGTACTTC.

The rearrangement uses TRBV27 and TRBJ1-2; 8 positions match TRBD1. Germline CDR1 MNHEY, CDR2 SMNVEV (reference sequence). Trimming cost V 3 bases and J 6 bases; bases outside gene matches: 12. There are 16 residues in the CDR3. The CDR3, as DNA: TGTGCCAGCAGTTTCCTCGGGACAGGCCTCGACCATGGCTACACCTTC. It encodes CASSFLGTGLDHGYTF.

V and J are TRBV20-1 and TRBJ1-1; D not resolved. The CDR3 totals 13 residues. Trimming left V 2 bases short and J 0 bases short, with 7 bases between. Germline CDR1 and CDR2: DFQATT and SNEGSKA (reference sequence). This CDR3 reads CSARYGMNTEAFF. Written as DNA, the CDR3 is TGCAGTGCTAGATACGGCATGAACACTGAAGCTTTCTTT.

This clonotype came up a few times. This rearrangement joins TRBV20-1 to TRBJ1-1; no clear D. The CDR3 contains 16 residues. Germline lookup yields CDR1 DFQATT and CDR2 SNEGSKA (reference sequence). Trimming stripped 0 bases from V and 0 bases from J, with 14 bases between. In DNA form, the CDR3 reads TGCAGTGCTAGAGATAGAGAGTACAACATGAACACTGAAGCTTTCTTT. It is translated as CSARDREYNMNTEAFF.

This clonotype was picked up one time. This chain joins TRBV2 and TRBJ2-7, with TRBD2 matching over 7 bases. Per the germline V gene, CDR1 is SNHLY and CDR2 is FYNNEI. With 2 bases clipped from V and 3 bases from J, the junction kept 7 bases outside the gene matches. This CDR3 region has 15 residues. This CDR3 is CASSEWPSGYYEQYF. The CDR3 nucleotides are TGTGCCAGCAGTGAATGGCCTAGCGGTTACTACGAGCAGTACTTC.

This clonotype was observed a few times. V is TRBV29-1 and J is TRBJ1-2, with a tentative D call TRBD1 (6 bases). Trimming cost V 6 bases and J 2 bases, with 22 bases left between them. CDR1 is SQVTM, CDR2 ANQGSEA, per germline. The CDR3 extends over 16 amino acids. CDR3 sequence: CSVESGTLISNYGYTF. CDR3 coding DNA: TGCAGCGTGGAATCCGGGACACTCATCTCCAACTATGGCTACACCTTC.

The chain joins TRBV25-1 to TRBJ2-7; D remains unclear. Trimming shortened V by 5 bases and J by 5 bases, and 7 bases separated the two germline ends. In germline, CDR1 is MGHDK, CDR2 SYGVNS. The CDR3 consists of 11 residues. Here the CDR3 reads CASSQVDEQYF. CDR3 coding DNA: TGTGCCAGCAGTCAGGTAGACGAGCAGTACTTC.

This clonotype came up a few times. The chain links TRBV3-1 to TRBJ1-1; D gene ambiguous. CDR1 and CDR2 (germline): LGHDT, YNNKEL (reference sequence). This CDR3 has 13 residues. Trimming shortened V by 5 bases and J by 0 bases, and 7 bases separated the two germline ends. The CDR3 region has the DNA TGTGCCAGCAGCGATCGACTGAACACTGAAGCTTTCTTT. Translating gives CASSDRLNTEAFF.

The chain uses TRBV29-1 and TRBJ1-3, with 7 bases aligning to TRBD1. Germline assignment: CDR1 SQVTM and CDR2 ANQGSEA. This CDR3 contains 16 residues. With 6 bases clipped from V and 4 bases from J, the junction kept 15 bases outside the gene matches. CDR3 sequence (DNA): TGCAGCGTGATATCGGGACAGCGGGGGTACGGAAACACCATATATTTT. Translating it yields CSVISGQRGYGNTIYF.

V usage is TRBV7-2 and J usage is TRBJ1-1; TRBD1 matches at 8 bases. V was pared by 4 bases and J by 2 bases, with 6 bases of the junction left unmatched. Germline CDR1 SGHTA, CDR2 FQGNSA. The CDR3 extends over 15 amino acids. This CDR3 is CASSSMTGVNTEAFF. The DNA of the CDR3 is TGTGCCAGCAGCTCAATGACAGGGGTTAACACTGAAGCTTTCTTT.

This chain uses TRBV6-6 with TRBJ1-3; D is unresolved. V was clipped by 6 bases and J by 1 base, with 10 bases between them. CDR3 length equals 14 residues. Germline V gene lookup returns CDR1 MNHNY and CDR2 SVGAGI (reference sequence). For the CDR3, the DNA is TGTGCCAGCAGGACCATCTCGTCTGGAAACACCATATATTTT. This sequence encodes CASRTISSGNTIYF.

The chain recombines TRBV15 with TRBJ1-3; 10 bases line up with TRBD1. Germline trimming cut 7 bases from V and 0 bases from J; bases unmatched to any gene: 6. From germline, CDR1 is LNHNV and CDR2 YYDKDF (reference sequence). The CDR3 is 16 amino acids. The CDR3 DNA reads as TGTGCCACCACTCCGGGACAGGGGACCTCTGGAAACACCATATATTTT. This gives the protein CATTPGQGTSGNTIYF. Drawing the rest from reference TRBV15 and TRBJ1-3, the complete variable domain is DAMVIQNPRYQVTQFGKPVTLSCSQTLNHNVMYWYQQKSSQAPKLLFHYYDKDFNNEADTPDNFQSRRPNTSFCFLDIRSPGLGDTAMYLCATTPGQGTSGNTIYFGEGSWLTVV.

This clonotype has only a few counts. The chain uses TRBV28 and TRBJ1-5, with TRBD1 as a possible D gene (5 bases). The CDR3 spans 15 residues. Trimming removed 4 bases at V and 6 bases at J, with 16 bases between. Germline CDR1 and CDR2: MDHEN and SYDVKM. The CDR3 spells CASSSLPRVSQPQHF. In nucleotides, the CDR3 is TGTGCCAGCAGTTCCCTGCCCAGGGTCAGTCAGCCCCAGCATTTT.

CDR3 coding DNA: TGCAGCGTACGGAGGGCTGGGGAGGGGTCCAGAGCTTTCTTT. Translation gives CSVRRAGEGSRAFF. The V call is TRBV29-1, the J call TRBJ1-1, with a tentative D call TRBD1 (5 bases). Deletions cut 6 bases from V and 10 bases from J, with 24 bases between. The germline CDR1 and CDR2 sequences are SQVTM and ANQGSEA. The CDR3 consists of 14 residues.

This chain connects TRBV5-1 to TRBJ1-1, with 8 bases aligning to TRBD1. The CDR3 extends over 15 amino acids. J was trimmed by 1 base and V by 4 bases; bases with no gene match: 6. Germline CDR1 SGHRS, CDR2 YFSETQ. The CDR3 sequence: CASSPGDRTNTEAFF. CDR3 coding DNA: TGCGCCAGCAGCCCGGGGGACAGGACGAACACTGAAGCTTTCTTT.

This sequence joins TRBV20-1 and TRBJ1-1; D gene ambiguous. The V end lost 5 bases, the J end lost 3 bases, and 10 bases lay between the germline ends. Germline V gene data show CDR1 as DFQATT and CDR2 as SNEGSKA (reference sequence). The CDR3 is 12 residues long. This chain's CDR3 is CSARTGYTEAFF. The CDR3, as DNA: TGCAGTGCTCGAACGGGGTACACTGAAGCTTTCTTT.

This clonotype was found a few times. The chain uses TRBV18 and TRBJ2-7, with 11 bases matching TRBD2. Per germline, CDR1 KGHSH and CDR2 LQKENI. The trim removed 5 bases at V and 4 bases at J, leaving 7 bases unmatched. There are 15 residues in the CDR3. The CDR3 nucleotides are TGTGCCAGCTCAACTCGACTAGCGGGAAGGTACGAGCAGTACTTC. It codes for CASSTRLAGRYEQYF. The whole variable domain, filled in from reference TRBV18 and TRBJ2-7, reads NAGVMQNPRHLVRRRGQEARLRCSPMKGHSHVYWYRQLPEEGLKFMVYLQKENIIDESGMPKERFSAEFPKEGPSILRIQQVVRGDSAAYFCASSTRLAGRYEQYFGPGTRLTVT.